This T cell receptor (beta chain) is drawn from a study of early T cells in non-severe SARS-CoV-2 infection. Study context: The input, bulk RNA from unsorted whole blood, was sequenced, and chains were unpaired. Study observations and caveats: The study's VDJdb matching favored anti-spike CD8 responses and missed private and CD4 specificities.

With regard to this clonotype: The antigen is undetermined.

The CDR3 sequence is 14 residues long. With V trimmed by 6 bases and J by 12 bases, 12 bases remained unmatched. Germline V gene data show CDR1 as ENHRY and CDR2 as SYGVKD. Individual cDNA molecules each received unique molecular identifiers attached to them. TCRdb itself ran the 5' RACE reads through MiXCR, one entry per CDR3 protein. The table records about 64,000 distinct CDR3 sequences, 18% of them present only once. Sequenced here: whole blood, sampled at baseline. This sequence was found in an adult who was a healthcare worker with PCR-confirmed SARS-CoV-2 infection or an uninfected control (not recorded which). The J gene is TRBJ2-1, the V gene TRBV10-3, with 9 nucleotides matching TRBD1. This CDR3 is CAISPGTGKRGQFF. The CDR3 DNA reads TGTGCCATCAGCCCCGGGACAGGGAAACGGGGGCAGTTCTTC.